This T cell receptor beta chain was recovered during a study of T cell clonotyping in hematopoietic cell transplantation. Only in-frame clones appear in the TCRdb table, and some are missing; sequencing was by immunoSEQ multiplex PCR. Altogether about 15,000 clones are present, 94% being singletons, with the ten largest covering 4.5%. This CDR3 is built from 14 residues. In germline, CDR1 is SGHAT, CDR2 FQDESV (reference sequence). Deletions cut 3 bases from V and 1 base from J, with 9 bases between. The V and J genes are TRBV11-1 and TRBJ1-1, with D uncertain. The source is a male patient in his sixties who had an allogeneic stem cell transplant from an unrelated donor, so the T cells may come from the graft donor. Some clones in this sample may be carry-over from other donors' samples. Sequenced material: PBMCs, taken 30 days after allogeneic stem cell transplant. The CDR3 DNA follows: TGTGCCAGCAGCTTCGGCCTTAAGAACACTGAAGCTTTCTTT. This sequence encodes CASSFGLKNTEAFF.